Here is one T cell receptor (beta chain) with its context. No antigen is known for it. It has no much larger one-base neighbor in the sample; base qualities were not kept. This entry is derived from a study of blood T cell repertoires in COVID-19 (dated by TCRdb to 2020 to 2021). Describing the broader study: The collaborator samples originated in the United States, Italy and Spain and spanned the acute and convalescent phases of COVID-19. The prospective study material was composed of cDNA or gDNA derived from T cells, B-cell-depleted T cells, or PBMCs. Deeply sampled blood TCRbeta repertoires from subjects exposed to, actively infected with, or recovered from COVID-19 were included in the dataset. The repertoires were released in a freely available public database meant as a resource for research on the immune response to SARS-CoV-2. Samples were obtained from the ongoing ImmuneRACE study (first 160 participants) and from 1,254 subjects provided by 6 global collaborators. Nearly every sample came with metadata listing a de-identified subject ID, COVID-19 status, age in years and sex. Where HLA class I and class II types were available, the types were taken from metadata supplied by the sample provider, not from assay-based typing. Broad study findings and their caveats: The amount of clinical and demographic metadata varied by source and participant and was provided uncurated.

TCRbeta CDR3 regions were amplified from genomic DNA using the immunoSEQ Assay, a bias-controlled multiplex PCR. The authors' analysis ran thus. The number of nucleated cells in each sample was estimated by amplification of reference gene primers within the assay. Sequence reads were collapsed and filtered to measure the absolute abundance of every unique TCRbeta CDR3 rearrangement. For each sample, productive Simpson clonality was calculated as the square root of Simpson's diversity index over productive rearrangements. The table was pulled from immuneACCESS by TCRdb, which kept in-frame rearrangements only. Such tables lose some clones; where checked, under half of the loss comes from unresolved V genes, and the rest has no known cause. The V and J calls and clone size are taken from that table; D and trimming were inferred from the DNA. In this sample the table shows around 480,000 clones, around 90% of which occur a single time. 0.7% of the sample is in the top ten clones.

Participants in the prospective study were enrolled through a virtual design, were aged roughly 18 to 100 years, and lived in approximately 25 United States geographic areas. To assign participants to cohorts, the prospective study relied on clinical history that participants themselves reported in a screening survey and a study questionnaire. Recovered participants in ImmuneRACE Cohort 3 were defined by two consecutive negative NP/OP PCR tests, clearance by a healthcare professional, or resolution of symptoms. Mobile phlebotomists in the prospective study collected whole blood, serum and a nasopharyngeal or oropharyngeal swab from every participant. Prospective study participants could optionally give additional blood draws and questionnaires over an approximately 2-month period. Before DNA extraction, blood samples from the prospective study were shipped at room temperature or frozen. CDR1 is given as MGHRA and CDR2 as YSYEKL, both from the germline V gene. The CDR3 runs 14 residues from the cysteine to the phenylalanine. Left in the record is the CDR3 DNA by itself, 42 bases read in frame from the first base. After removal of 4 bases from V and 4 bases from J, the junction retains 4 bases not matched to a gene.

Sequenced: PBMCs or T cells enriched from blood (not recorded which). The receptor's source is a woman younger than 30 who had recovered from COVID-19. Rearrangement joined TRBV4-1 to TRBJ2-5; the junction holds 9 bases that match TRBD2. The CDR3 corresponds to CASSRPGLAETQYF. The DNA sequence is TGCGCCAGCAGCCGCCCGGGACTAGCAGAGACCCAGTACTTC.